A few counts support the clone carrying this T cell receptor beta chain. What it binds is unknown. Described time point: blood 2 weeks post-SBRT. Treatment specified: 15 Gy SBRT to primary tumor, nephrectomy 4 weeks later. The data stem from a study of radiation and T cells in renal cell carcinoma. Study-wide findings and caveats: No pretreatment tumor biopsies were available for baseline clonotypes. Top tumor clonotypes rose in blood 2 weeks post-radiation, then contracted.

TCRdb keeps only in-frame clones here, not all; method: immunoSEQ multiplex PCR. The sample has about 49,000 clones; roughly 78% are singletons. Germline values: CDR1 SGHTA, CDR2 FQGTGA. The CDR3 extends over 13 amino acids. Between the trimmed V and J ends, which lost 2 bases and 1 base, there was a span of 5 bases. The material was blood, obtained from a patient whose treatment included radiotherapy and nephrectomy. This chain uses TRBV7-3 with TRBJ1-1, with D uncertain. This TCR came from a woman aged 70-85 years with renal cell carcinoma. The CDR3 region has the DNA TGTGCCAGCAGCTTACAGGAGAACACTGAAGCTTTCTTT. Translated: CASSLQENTEAFF.